This note documents a single T cell receptor beta chain sequence. Its recognized antigen is unknown. There are no base qualities to consult, and no much larger clone falls within one base. Explained via the paper, the time point label denotes: blood 4 weeks post-SBRT, at nephrectomy. In the paper's terms, the treatment or condition label means: 15 Gy SBRT to primary tumor, nephrectomy 4 weeks later. The samples were obtained from a clinical trial, where primary renal cell carcinomas were treated with 15 Gy stereotactic body radiation therapy and then removed by nephrectomy 4 weeks afterward. To track tumor-enriched clonotypes, serial peripheral blood was sampled from radiation-treated patients at baseline and at 2 weeks and 4 weeks after SBRT. Every patient's renal cell carcinoma showed clear cell pathology. The QIAamp DNA Blood Mini Kit (Qiagen) was used to prepare genomic DNA for TCR sequencing. The analyses included only samples that passed all quality control checks.

These data originate in a study of radiation and T cells in renal cell carcinoma (dated by TCRdb to the early 2020s). About the full investigation: A total of some 51 samples underwent TCR beta sequencing, made up of around 26 tumors and roughly 27 peripheral blood samples. The last blood draw occurred 4 weeks after radiation, at the same time as nephrectomy. Across all 50 or so samples, several million unique CDR3 nucleotide sequences, encoding 2.5 million to 3 million unique CDR3 amino acid sequences, were identified.

Study-level results and caveats: Because pretreatment tumor biopsies were not available, the baseline intratumoral presence of clonotypes could not be determined. In blood, the top tumor clonotypes increased from baseline to 2 weeks after radiation and then shrank by 4 weeks, which suggests a temporary expansion of tumor-resident clones. Tracking of blood repertoire dynamics stopped at three to four weeks after treatment, with no follow-up past that point. Because the trial had a single-armed design, the trial could not examine how radiation dose or scheduling affected the TCR repertoire.

CDR1 is given as MNHNY and CDR2 as SVGAGI, both from the germline V gene (reference sequence). At the junction V is shortened by 6 bases and J by 5 bases; bases outside the gene matches: 9. CDR3 length: 15 amino acids, cysteine to phenylalanine. Only CDR3 DNA remains: 45 bases, in frame from the first base. TCR beta libraries were generated from genomic DNA with the immunoSEQ kit, following the manufacturer's recommendations. To prepare libraries, a first multiplex PCR with proprietary primers was run, followed by a second PCR that added unique barcodes, and a bead cleanup was done after each round. A kit-provided positive control reaction and a negative control reaction were included in every sample batch. The final libraries were assessed on an Agilent 4200 TapeStation D1000 ScreenTape, pooled by volume, and quantified by qPCR. Sequencing was performed on an Illumina NextSeq500 using a MidOutput 150-cycle cartridge, with 156 Read1 cycles, 15 Index1 cycles, and the kit custom primers. The pooled library was loaded at approximately 1 pM with an approximately 18% PhiX control spike-in. In the authors' own workflow: Vendor-processed data were analyzed in R, with a clonotype defined as all T cells sharing the same CDR3 nucleotide sequence. In the clone abundance analyses, frequencies in each sample were normalized to that sample's 10,000 most abundant clones. Public T cell clones, averaging fewer than five per sample, were removed before analysis. Tumor-enriched and baseline blood-enriched clonotypes were defined by at least a 32-fold difference in abundance between compartments. A beta-binomial differential abundance model was applied to find clonotypes that expanded or contracted between blood time points. Tumor-blood repertoire similarity was measured with the Baroni-Urbani and Buser coefficient, and groups were compared using two-tailed Wilcoxon tests in R. In its TCRdb copy, this immuneACCESS table keeps in-frame sequences only and misses some clones. Where compared with another copy, unresolved V genes explain less than half of these, and the others have no known cause. From that table come the V and J calls and clone size; the DNA was used to work out D and trimming. This sample is represented by approximately 43,000 clones; roughly four fifths of them were singletons. The ten biggest clones cover 25% to 30% of the sample.

The sample in question was blood, obtained from a patient whose treatment included radiotherapy and nephrectomy. In this chain, TRBV6-6 is recombined with TRBJ2-5, and TRBD2 aligns with 10 junction nucleotides. This TCR was sampled from a woman between 65 and 79 years old with renal cell carcinoma. CDR3 region: CASSHQREGRETQYF. The DNA reads TGTGCCAGCAGCCATCAGCGGGAGGGCCGGGAGACCCAGTACTTC.